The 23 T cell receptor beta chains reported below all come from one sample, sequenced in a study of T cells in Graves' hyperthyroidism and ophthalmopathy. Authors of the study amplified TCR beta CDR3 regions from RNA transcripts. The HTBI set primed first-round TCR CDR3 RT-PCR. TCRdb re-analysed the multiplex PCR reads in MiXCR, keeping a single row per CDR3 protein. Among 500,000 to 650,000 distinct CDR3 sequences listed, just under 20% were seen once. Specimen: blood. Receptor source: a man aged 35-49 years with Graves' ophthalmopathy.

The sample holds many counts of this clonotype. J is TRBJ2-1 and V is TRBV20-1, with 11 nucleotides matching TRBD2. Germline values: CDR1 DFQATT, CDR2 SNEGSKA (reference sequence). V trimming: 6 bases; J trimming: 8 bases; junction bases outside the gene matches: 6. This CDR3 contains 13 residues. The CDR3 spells CSAAGLAGYEQFF. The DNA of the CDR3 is TGCAGTGCCGCCGGACTAGCGGGCTATGAGCAGTTCTTC.

CDR3 protein: CASSVAGVNSPLHF. CDR3 sequence (DNA): TGTGCCAGCAGCGTAGCAGGGGTAAATTCACCCCTCCACTTT. The chain couples TRBV6-1 to TRBJ1-6; a possible D gene is TRBD1 (6 bases). The ends were cut back, 6 bases at V and 7 bases at J, with 13 bases in the middle. There are 14 residues in the CDR3. Germline loops: CDR1 MNHNS, CDR2 SASEGT.

The CDR3 loop is CASSLVGTGNNEQFF. Written as DNA, the CDR3 is TGCGCCAGCAGCTTGGTGGGGACAGGTAATAATGAGCAGTTCTTC. V is TRBV5-1 and J is TRBJ2-1; 8 positions agree with TRBD1. Trimming cost V 0 bases and J 7 bases; bases outside gene matches: 6. This CDR3 contains 15 residues. Germline V gene lookup returns CDR1 SGHRS and CDR2 YFSETQ.

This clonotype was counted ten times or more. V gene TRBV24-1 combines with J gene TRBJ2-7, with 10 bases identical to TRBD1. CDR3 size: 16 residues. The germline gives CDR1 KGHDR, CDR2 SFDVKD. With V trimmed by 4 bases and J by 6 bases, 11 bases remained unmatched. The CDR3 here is CATSDHRQGASSEQYF. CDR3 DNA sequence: TGTGCCACCAGTGACCATAGACAGGGGGCTTCGTCCGAGCAGTACTTC.

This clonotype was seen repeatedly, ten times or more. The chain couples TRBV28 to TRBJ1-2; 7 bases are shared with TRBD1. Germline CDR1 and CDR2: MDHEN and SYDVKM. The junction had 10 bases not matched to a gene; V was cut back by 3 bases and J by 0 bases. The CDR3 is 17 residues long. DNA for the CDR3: TGTGCCAGCAGTTTTTCGGGACAGTATGGAGCTAACTATGGCTACACCTTC. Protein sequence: CASSFSGQYGANYGYTF.

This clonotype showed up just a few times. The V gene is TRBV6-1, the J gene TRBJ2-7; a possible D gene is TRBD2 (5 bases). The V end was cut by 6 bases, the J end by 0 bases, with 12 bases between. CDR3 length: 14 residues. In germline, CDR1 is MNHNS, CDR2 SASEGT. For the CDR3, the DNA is TGTGCCAGCAGGGCGGGTATACTCTCCTACGAGCAGTACTTC. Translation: CASRAGILSYEQYF.

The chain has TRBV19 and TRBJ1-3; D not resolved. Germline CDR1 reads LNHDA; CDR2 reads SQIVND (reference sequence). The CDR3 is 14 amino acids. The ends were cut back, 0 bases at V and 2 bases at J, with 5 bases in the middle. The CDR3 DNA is TGTGCCAGTAGTATAGAGGGCGCTGGAAACACCATATATTTT. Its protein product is CASSIEGAGNTIYF.

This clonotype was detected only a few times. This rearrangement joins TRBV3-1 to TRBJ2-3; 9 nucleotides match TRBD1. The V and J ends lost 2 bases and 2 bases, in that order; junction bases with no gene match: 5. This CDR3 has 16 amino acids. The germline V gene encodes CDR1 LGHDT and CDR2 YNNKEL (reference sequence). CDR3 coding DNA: TGTGCCAGCAGCCAATTGGGACAGGGCTCCACAGATACGCAGTATTTT. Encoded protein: CASSQLGQGSTDTQYF.

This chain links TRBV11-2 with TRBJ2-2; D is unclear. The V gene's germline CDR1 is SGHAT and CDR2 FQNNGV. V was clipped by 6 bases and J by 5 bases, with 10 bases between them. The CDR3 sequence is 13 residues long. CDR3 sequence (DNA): TGTGCCAGCAGACCCCATACGACCGGGGAGCTGTTTTTT. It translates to CASRPHTTGELFF.

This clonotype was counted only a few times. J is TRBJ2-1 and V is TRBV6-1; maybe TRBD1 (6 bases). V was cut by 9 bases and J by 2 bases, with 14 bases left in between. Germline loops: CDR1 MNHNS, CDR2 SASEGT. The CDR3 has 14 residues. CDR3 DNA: TGTGCCAGTTCAGGGGTTGTGACCTACAATGAGCAGTTCTTC. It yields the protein CASSGVVTYNEQFF.

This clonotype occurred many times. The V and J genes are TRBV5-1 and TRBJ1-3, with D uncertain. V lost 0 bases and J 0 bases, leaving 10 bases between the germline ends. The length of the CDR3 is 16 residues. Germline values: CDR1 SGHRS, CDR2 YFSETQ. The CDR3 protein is CASSLAGTYSGNTIYF. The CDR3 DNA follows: TGCGCCAGCAGCTTGGCTGGCACATACTCTGGAAACACCATATATTTT. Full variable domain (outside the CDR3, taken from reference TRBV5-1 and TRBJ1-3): KAGVTQTPRYLIKTRGQQVTLSCSPISGHRSVSWYQQTPGQGLQFLFEYFSETQRNKGNFPGRFSGRQFSNSRSEMNVSTLELGDSALYLCASSLAGTYSGNTIYFGEGSWLTVV.

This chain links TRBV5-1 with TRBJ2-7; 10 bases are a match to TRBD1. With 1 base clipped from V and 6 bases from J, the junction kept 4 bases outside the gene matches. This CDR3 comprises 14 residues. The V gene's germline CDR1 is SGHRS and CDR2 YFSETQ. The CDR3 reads CASSLMTGGSEQYF. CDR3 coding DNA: TGCGCCAGCAGCTTGATGACAGGGGGCTCCGAGCAGTACTTC.

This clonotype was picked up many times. For the CDR3, the DNA is TGTGCCAGCAGCTTATCGCCCGGCTTGGCCTACGAGCAGTACTTC. Translating gives CASSLSPGLAYEQYF. The rearrangement uses TRBV7-2 and TRBJ2-7, with unresolved D. The CDR3 contains 15 residues. CDR1 and CDR2 (germline): SGHTA, FQGNSA. V shed 2 bases and J shed 2 bases, with 13 bases lying between them.

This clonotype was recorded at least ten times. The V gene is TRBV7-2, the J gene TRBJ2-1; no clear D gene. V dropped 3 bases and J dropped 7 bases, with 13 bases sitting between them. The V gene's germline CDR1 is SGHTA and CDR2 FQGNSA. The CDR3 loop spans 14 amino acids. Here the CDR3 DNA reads TGTGCCAGCAGCTTCAAGCATCGTGGTAATGAGCAGTTCTTC. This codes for CASSFKHRGNEQFF.

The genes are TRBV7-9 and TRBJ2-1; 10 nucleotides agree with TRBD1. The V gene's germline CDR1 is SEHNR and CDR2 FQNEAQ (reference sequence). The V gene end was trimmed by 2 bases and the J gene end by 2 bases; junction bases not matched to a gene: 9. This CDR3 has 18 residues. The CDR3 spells CASSLSDRGHKTYNEQFF. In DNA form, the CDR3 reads TGTGCCAGCAGCTTATCCGACAGGGGGCACAAGACCTACAATGAGCAGTTCTTC.

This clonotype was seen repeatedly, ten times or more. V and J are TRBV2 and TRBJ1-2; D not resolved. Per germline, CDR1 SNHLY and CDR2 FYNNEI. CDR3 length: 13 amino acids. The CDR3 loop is CFQRAEANYGYTF. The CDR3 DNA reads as TGTTTCCAGAGGGCCGAAGCTAACTATGGCTACACCTTC.

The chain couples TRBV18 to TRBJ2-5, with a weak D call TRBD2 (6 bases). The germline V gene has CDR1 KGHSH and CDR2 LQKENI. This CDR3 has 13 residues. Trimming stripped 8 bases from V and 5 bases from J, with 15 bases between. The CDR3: CASAGGTRETQYF. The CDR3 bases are TGTGCCAGCGCCGGCGGGACGCGGGAGACCCAGTACTTC.

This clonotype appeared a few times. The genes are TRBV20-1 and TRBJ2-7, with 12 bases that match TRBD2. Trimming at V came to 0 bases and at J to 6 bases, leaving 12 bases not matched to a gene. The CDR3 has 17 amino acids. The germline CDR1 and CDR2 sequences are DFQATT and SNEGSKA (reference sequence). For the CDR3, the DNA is TGCAGTGCTAGAGATTTCCCCCTAGCGGGAGGGCCTCCCGAGCAGTACTTC. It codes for CSARDFPLAGGPPEQYF.

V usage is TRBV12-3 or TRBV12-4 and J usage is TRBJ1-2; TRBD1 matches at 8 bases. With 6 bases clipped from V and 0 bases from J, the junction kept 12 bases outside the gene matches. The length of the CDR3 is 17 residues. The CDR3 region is CASSHPRGLKANYGYTF. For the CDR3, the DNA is TGTGCCAGCAGCCATCCCAGGGGGCTAAAAGCTAACTATGGCTACACCTTC.

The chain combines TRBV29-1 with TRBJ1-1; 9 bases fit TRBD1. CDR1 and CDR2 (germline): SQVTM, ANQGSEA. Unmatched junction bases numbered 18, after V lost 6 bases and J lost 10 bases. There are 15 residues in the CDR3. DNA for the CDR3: TGCAGCGTCTCGACCTGGAGGGACAGGGATCTTGTAGCTTTCTTT. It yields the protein CSVSTWRDRDLVAFF.

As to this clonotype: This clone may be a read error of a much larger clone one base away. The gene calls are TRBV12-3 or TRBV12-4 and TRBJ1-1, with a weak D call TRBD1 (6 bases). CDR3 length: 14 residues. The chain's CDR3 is CASSLGGWNIEAFF. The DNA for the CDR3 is TGTGCCAGCAGTTTGGGGGGCTGGAACATTGAAGCTTTCTTT.

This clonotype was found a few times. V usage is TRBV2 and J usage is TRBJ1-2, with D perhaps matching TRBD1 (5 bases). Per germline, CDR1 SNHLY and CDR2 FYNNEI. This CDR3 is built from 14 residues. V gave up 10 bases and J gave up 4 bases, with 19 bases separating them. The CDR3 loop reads CATPRASGGYGYTF. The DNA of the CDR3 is TGTGCCACACCCAGGGCTTCGGGAGGCTATGGCTACACCTTC. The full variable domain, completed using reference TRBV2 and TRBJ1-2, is EPEVTQTPSHQVTQMGQEVILRCVPISNHLYFYWYRQILGQKVEFLVSFYNNEISEKSEIFDDQFSVERPDGSNFTLKIRSTKLEDSAMYFCATPRASGGYGYTFGSGTRLTVV.

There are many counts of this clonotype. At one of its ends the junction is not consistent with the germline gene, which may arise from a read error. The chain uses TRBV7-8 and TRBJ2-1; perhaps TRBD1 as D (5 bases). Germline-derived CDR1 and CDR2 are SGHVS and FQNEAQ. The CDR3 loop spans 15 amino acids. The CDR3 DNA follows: TGTGCCAGCACCCAGGGAAACCTTGGGTACAGTGAGCAGTTCTTC. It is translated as CASTQGNLGYSEQFF.